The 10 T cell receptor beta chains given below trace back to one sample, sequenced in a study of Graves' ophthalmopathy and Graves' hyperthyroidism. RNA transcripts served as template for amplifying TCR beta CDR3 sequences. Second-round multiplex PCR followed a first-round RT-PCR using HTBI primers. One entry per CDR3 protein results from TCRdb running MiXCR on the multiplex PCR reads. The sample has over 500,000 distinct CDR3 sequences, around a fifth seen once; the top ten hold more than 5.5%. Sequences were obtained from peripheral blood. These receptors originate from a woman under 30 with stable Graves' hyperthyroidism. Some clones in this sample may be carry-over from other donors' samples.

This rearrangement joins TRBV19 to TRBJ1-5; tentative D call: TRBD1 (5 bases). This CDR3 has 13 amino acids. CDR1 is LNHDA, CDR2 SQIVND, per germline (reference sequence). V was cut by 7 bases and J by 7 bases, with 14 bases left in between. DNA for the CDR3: TGTGCCAGTAATGCCCAGGGAGGCCAGCCCCAGCATTTT. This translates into CASNAQGGQPQHF. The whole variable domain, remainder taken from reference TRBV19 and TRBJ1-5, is DGGITQSPKYLFRKEGQNVTLSCEQNLNHDAMYWYRQDPGQGLRLIYYSQIVNDFQKGDIAEGYSVSREKKESFPLTVTSAQKNPTAFYLCASNAQGGQPQHFGDGTRLSIL.

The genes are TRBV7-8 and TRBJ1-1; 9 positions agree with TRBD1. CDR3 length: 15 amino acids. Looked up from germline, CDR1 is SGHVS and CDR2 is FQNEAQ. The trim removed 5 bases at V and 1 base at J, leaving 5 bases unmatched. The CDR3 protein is CASSPGQGENTEAFF. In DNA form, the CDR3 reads TGTGCCAGCAGCCCGGGACAGGGAGAGAACACTGAAGCTTTCTTT.

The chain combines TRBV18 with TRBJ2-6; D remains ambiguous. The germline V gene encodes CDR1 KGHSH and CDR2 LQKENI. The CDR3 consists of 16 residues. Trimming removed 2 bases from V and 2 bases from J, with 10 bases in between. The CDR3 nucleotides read TGTGCCAGCTCACCAATGGGGTCTGCTGGGGCCAACGTCCTGACTTTC. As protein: CASSPMGSAGANVLTF.

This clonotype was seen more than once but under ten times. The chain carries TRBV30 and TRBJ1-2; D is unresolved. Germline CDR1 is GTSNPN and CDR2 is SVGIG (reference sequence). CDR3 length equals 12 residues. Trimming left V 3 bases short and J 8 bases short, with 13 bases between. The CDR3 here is CAWSPTPGGYTF. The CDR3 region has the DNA TGTGCCTGGAGCCCAACTCCGGGAGGCTACACCTTC.

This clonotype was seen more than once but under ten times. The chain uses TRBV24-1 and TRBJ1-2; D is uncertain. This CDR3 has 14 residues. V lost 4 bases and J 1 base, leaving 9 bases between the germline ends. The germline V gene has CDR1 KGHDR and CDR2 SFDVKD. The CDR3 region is CATSEPDINYGYTF. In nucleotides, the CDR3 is TGTGCCACCAGTGAGCCCGACATTAACTATGGCTACACCTTC.

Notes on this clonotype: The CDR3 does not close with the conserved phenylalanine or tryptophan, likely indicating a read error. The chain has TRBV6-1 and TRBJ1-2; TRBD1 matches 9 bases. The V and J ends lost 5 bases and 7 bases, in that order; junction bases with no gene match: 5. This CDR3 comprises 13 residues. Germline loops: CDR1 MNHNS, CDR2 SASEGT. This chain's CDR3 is CASSQQGALGYTY. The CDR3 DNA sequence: TGTGCCAGCAGTCAACAGGGGGCACTTGGCTACACCTAC.

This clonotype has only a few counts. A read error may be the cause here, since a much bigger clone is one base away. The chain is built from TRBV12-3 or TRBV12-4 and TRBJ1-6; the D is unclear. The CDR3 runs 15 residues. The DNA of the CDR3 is TGTGCCAGCAGTTTCGGAAGCTACTATAATTCACACCTCCACTTT. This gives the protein CASSFGSYYNSHLHF.

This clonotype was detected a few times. The DNA of the CDR3 is TGTGCCAGGATACAGAGAGACTATGGCTACACCTTC. It yields the protein CARIQRDYGYTF. The chain employs TRBV2 and TRBJ1-2; unclear D gene. CDR1 SNHLY and CDR2 FYNNEI come from the germline V gene. This CDR3 spans 12 amino acids. Trimming pared 9 bases from V and 3 bases from J, leaving 11 bases between.

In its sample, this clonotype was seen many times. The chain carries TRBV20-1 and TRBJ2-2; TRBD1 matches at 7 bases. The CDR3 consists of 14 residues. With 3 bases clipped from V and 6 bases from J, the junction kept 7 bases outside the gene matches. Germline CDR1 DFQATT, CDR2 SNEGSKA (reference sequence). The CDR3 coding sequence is TGCAGTGCTAGGAAACAGGGGCGACCCGGGGAGCTGTTTTTT. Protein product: CSARKQGRPGELFF.

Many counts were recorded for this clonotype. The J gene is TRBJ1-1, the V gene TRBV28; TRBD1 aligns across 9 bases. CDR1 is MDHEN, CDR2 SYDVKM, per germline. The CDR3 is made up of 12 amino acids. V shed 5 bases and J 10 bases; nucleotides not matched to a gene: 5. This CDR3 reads CASSPRDRVAFF. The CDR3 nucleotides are TGTGCCAGCAGTCCACGGGACAGGGTAGCTTTCTTT.